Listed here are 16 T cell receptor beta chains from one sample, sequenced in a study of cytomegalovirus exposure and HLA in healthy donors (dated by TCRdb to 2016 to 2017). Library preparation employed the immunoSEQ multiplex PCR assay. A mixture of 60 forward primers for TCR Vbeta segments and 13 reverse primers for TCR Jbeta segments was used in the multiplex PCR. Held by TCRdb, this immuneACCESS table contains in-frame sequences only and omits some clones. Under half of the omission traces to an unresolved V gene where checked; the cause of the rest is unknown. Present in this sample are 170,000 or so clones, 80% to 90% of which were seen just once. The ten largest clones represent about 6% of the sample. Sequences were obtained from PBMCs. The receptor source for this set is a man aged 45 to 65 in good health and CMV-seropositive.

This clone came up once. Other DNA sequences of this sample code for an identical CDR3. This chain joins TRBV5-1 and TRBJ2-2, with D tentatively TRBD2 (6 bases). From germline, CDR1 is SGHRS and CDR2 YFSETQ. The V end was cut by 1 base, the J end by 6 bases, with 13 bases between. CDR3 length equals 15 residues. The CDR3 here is CASSLRLAGPGELFF. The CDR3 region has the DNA TGCGCCAGCAGCTTGAGACTGGCGGGGCCCGGGGAGCTGTTTTTT.

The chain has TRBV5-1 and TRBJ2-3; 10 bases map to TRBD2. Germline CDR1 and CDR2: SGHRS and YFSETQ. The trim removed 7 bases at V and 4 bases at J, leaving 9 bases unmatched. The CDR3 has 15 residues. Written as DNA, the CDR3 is TGCGCCAGCTATAGAGCGGGGGGGCCCCCAGATACGCAGTATTTT. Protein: CASYRAGGPPDTQYF. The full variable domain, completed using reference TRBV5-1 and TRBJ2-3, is KAGVTQTPRYLIKTRGQQVTLSCSPISGHRSVSWYQQTPGQGLQFLFEYFSETQRNKGNFPGRFSGRQFSNSRSEMNVSTLELGDSALYLCASYRAGGPPDTQYFGPGTRLTVL.

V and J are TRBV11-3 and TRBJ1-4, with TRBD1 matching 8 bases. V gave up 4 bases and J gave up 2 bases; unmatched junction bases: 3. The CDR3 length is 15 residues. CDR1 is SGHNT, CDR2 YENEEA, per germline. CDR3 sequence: CASSSNRGTNEKLFF. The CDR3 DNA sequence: TGTGCCAGCAGCTCCAACAGGGGGACTAATGAAAAACTGTTTTTT. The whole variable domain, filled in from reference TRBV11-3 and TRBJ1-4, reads EAGVVQSPRYKIIEKKQPVAFWCNPISGHNTLYWYLQNLGQGPELLIRYENEEAVDDSQLPKDRFSAERLKGVDSTLKIQPAELGDSAVYLCASSSNRGTNEKLFFGSGTQLSVL.

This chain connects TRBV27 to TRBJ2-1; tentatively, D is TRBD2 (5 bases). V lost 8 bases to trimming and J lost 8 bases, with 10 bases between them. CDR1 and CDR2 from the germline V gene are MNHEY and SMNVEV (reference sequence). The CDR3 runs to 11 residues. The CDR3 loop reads CASQDSDEQFF. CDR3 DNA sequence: TGTGCCAGCCAGGACTCCGATGAGCAGTTCTTC.

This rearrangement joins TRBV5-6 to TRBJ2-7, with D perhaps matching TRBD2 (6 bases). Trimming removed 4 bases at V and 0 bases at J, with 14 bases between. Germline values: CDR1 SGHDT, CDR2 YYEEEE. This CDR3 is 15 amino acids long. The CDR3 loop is CASSRGTSYSYEQYV. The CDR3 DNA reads TGTGCCAGCAGCCGCGGGACTTCCTACTCCTACGAGCAGTACGTC.

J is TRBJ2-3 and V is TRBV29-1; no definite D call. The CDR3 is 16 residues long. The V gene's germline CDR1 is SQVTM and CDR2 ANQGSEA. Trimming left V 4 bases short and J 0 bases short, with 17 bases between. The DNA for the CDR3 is TGCAGCGTTGTTCCTCCGAACTCCGATAGCACAGATACGCAGTATTTT. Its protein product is CSVVPPNSDSTDTQYF.

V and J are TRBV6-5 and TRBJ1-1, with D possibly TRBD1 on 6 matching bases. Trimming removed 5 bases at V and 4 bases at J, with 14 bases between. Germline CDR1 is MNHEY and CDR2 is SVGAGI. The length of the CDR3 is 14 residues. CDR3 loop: CASSTIRGGTEAFF. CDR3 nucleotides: TGTGCCAGCAGTACAATCAGGGGTGGCACTGAAGCTTTCTTT.

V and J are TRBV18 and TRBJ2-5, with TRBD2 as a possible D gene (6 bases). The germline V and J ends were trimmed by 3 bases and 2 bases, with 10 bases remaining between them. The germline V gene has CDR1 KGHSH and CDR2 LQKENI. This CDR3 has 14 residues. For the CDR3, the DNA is TGTGCCAGCTCACCTGCGGGGCTTCAAGAGACCCAGTACTTC. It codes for CASSPAGLQETQYF. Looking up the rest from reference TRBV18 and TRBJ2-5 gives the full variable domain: NAGVMQNPRHLVRRRGQEARLRCSPMKGHSHVYWYRQLPEEGLKFMVYLQKENIIDESGMPKERFSAEFPKEGPSILRIQQVVRGDSAAYFCASSPAGLQETQYFGPGTRLLVL.

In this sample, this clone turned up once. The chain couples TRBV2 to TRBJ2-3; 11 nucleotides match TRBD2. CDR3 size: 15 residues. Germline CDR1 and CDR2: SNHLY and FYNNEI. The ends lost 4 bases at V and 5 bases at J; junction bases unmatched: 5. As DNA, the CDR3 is TGTGCCAGCAGTGCACTAGCGGGAGTTGGAGATACGCAGTATTTT. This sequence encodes CASSALAGVGDTQYF.

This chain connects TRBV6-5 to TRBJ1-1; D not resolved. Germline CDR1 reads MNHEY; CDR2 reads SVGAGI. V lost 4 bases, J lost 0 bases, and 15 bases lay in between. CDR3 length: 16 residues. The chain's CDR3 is CASSFALADMNTEAFF. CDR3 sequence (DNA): TGTGCCAGCAGTTTCGCACTAGCAGACATGAACACTGAAGCTTTCTTT.

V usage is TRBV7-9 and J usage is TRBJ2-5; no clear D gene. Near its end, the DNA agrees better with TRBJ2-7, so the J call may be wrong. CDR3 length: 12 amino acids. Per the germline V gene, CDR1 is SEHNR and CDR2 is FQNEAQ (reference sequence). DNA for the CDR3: TGTGCCAGCAGCTTAGGGGACTACGAGCAGTACTTC. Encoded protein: CASSLGDYEQYF.

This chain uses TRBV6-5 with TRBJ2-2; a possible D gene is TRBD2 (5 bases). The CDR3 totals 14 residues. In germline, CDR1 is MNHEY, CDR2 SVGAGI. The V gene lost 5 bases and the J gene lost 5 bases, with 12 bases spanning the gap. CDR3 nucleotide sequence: TGTGCCAGCAGTGGGGAGAGGGTTACCGGGGAGCTGTTTTTT. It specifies CASSGERVTGELFF.

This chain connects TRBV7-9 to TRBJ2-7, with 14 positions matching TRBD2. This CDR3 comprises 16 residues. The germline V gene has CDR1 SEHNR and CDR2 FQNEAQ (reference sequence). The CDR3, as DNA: TGTTCCAGCAGCACAGGGACTAGCGGGAGCTCCTACGAGCAGTACGTC. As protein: CSSSTGTSGSSYEQYV.

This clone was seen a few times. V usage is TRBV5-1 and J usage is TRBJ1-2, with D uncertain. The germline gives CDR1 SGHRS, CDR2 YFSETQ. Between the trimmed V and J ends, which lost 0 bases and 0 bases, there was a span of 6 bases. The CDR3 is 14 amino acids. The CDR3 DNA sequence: TGCGCCAGCAGCTTGGGCAGATCTAACTATGGCTACACCTTC. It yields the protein CASSLGRSNYGYTF.

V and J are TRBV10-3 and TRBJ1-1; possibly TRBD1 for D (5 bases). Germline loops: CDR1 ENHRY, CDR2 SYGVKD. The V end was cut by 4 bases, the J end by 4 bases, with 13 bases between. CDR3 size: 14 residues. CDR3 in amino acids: CAISAGGFGTEAFF. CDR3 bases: TGTGCCATCAGTGCTGGGGGGTTCGGCACTGAAGCTTTCTTT.

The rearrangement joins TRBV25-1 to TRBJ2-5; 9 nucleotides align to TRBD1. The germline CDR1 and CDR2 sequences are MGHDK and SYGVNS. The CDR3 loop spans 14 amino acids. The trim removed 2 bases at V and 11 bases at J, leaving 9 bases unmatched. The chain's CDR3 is CASSERDREVGQYF. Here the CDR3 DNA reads TGTGCCAGCAGTGAACGGGACAGGGAAGTGGGGCAGTACTTC.